This T cell receptor beta chain appears in the sequencing data of a study of T cell changes during pregnancy in multiple sclerosis. Assay used: immunoSEQ multiplex PCR; TCRdb lists only in-frame clones, some missing. The profile shows around 78,000 clones, 93% of them singletons. Germline V gene lookup returns CDR1 SGHAT and CDR2 FQNNGV. The V gene end was trimmed by 5 bases and the J gene end by 7 bases; junction bases not matched to a gene: 10. The CDR3 totals 15 residues. The rearrangement uses TRBV11-2 and TRBJ1-4; 7 positions match TRBD1. This receptor was identified in a female donor with multiple sclerosis, enrolled in a pregnancy study. The specimen was peripheral blood, collected in the second trimester of pregnancy. For the CDR3, the DNA is TGTGCCAGCAGCCCATCAGGGGGGTCTGGTGAAAAACTGTTTTTT. This encodes CASSPSGGSGEKLFF.